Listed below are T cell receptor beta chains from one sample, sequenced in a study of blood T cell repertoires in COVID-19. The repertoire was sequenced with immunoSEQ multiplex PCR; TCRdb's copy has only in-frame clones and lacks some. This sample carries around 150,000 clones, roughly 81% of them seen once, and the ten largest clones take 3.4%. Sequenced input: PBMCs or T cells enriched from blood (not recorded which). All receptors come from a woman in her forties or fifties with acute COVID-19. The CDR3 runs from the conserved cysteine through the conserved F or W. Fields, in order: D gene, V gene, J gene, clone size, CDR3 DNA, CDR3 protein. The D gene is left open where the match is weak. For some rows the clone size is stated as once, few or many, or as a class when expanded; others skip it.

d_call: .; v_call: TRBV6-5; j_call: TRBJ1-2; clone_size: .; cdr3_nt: TGTGCCAGCAGTTACTCGACAGAGAACTATGGCTACACCTTC; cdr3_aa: CASSYSTENYGYTF
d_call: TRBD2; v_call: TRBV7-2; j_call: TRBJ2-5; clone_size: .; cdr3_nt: TGTGCCAGCAGCTCCCAAGGACTAGCGGGAGATGGGACCCAGTACTTC; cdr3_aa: CASSSQGLAGDGTQYF
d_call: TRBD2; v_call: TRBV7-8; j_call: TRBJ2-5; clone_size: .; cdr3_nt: TGTGCCAGCAGCACCAAGAGGACTAGCGGGAGAGGGGTTTCAGAGACCCAGTACTTC; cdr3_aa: CASSTKRTSGRGVSETQYF
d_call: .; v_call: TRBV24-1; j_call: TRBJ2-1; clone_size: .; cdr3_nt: TGTGCCACCAGTGAGGCGGGATTGGGGTACAATGAGCAGTTCTTC; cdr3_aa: CATSEAGLGYNEQFF
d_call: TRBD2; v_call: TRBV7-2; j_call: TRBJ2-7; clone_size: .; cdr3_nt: TGTGCCAGCAGCCTGGACGCTAGCGGAATCTACGAGCAGTACTTC; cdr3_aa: CASSLDASGIYEQYF
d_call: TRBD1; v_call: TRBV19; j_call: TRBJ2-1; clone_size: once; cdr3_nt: TGTGCCAGTAGCTCCCGGGACAGGGGATTCAATGAGCAGTTCTTC; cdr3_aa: CASSSRDRGFNEQFF
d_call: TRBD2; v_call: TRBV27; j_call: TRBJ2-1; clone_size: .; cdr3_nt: TGTGCCAGCAGGGCTAGCGGGAGCAATGAGCAGTTCTTC; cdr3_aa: CASRASGSNEQFF
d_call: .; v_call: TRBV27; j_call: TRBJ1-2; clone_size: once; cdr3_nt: TGTGCCAGCGCCCCTCTTGGACTTAACTATGGCTACACCTTC; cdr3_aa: CASAPLGLNYGYTF
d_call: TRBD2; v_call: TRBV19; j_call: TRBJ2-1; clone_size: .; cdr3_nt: TGTGCCAGTATCTCATGGGCTAGCGGGAGCAATGAGCAGTTCTTC; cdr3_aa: CASISWASGSNEQFF
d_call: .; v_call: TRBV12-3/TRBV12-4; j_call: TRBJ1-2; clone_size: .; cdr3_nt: TGTGCCAGCAGTTTAGAGGGACTAAGTGGCTACACCTTC; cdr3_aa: CASSLEGLSGYTF
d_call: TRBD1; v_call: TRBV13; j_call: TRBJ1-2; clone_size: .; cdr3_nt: TGTGCCAGCAGCCCAGCACAGGGGTGGGACTATGGCTACACCTTC; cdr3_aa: CASSPAQGWDYGYTF
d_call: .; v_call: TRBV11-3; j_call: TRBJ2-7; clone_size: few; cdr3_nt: TGTGCCAGCAGCTACCCACTAGTGCGGGAGCAGTACTTC; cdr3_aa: CASSYPLVREQYF
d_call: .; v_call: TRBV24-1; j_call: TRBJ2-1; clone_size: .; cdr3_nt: TGTGCCACCAGTGTAGAGCCGTACAATGAGCAGTTCTTC; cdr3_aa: CATSVEPYNEQFF
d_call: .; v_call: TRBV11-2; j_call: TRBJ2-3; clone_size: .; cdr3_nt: TGTGCCAGCAGCTCGACAAGCACAGATACGCAGTATTTT; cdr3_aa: CASSSTSTDTQYF
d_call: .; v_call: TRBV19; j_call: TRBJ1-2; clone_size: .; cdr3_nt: TGTGCCAGTAGTATATTGGGGGCATCTGGCTACACCTTC; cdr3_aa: CASSILGASGYTF
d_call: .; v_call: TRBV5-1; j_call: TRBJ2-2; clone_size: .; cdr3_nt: TGCGCCAGCAGAAGAGGAAACACCGGGGAGCTGTTTTTT; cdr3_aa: CASRRGNTGELFF
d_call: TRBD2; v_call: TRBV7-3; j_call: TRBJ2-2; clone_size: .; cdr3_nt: TGTGCCAGCAGCTTCCTTCCAGCGGGAGGGTCCGGGGAGCTGTTTTTT; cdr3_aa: CASSFLPAGGSGELFF
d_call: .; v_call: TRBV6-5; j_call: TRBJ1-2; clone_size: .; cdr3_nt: TGTGCCAGCAGCCCAGGGGAATCCTATGGCTACACCTTC; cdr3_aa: CASSPGESYGYTF
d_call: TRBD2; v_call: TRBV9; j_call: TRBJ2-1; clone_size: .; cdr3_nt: TGTGCCAGCAGCGTAAGAACTAGCGGGAGTAGTACCCATGAGCAGTTCTTC; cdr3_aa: CASSVRTSGSSTHEQFF
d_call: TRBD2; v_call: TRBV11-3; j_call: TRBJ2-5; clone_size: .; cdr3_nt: TGTGCCAGCAGGCCCTGGACTAGCGGGGGGGAAGAGACCCAGTACTTC; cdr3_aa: CASRPWTSGGEETQYF
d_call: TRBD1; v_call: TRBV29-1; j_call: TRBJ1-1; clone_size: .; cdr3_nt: TGCAGCGTTGACTACTCCGGGACAGGGGGCACTGAAGCTTTCTTT; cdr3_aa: CSVDYSGTGGTEAFF
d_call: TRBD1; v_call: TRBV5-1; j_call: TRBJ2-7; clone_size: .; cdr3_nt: TGCGCCAGCAGCTTGGTGGGCGGGACAGGGAGGGACGAGCAGTACTTC; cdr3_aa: CASSLVGGTGRDEQYF
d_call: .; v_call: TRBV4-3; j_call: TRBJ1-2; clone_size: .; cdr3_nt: TGCGCCAGCAGCCTAGAAGGGGATGGCTACACCTTC; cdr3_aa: CASSLEGDGYTF
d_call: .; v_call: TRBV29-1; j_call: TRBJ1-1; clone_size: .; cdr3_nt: TGCAGCGTTGCTCCGGGGAGAGAAGCTTTCTTT; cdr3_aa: CSVAPGREAFF
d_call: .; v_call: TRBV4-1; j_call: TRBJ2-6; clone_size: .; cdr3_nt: TGCGCCAGCAGCCAGGGGAGGTTGGATCCAGAACCTGGGGCCAACGTCCTGACTTTC; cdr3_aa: CASSQGRLDPEPGANVLTF